A selection of T cell receptor beta chains follows, all from one sample in a study of tumor-infiltrating lymphocytes in localized non-small cell lung cancer. The repertoire was sequenced with immunoSEQ multiplex PCR; TCRdb's copy has only in-frame clones and lacks some. The profile shows 10,000 to 15,000 clones, 80% of them singletons. The specimen was lung tumor tissue. All receptors derive from a human donor with non-small cell lung cancer. CDR3s include the opening cysteine and the closing phenylalanine or tryptophan. The order of the fields is J gene, D gene, clone size, V gene, CDR3 DNA, CDR3 protein. The D gene is left open where the match is weak. Clone size is stated in some rows and not others, as once, few, many or a class when expanded.

j_gene: TRBJ2-1
d_gene: TRBD1
abundance: NA
v_gene: TRBV19
CDR3nt: TGTGCCAGTAGTCTCCGAGCCGGGACAGGGAGGGATGAGCAGTTCTTC
CDR3aa: CASSLRAGTGRDEQFF

j_gene: TRBJ1-4
d_gene: NA
abundance: NA
v_gene: TRBV7-9
CDR3nt: TGTGCCAGCAGCTGGGGAACAACTAATGAAAAACTGTTTTTT
CDR3aa: CASSWGTTNEKLFF

j_gene: TRBJ2-3
d_gene: TRBD2
abundance: NA
v_gene: TRBV5-6
CDR3nt: TGTGCTTCACGCCGGGGGGGCATTAATACGCAGTATTTT
CDR3aa: CASRRGGINTQYF

j_gene: TRBJ2-1
d_gene: NA
abundance: NA
v_gene: TRBV30
CDR3nt: TGTGCCTGGAGTTTAGGCAGACAAGACTACAATGAGCAGTTCTTC
CDR3aa: CAWSLGRQDYNEQFF

j_gene: TRBJ2-1
d_gene: TRBD2
abundance: NA
v_gene: TRBV19
CDR3nt: TGTGCCAGTAGTACAGGCGCGGGGGGGCAGTTCTTC
CDR3aa: CASSTGAGGQFF

j_gene: TRBJ1-1
d_gene: NA
abundance: NA
v_gene: TRBV18
CDR3nt: TGTGCCAGCTCACCATACCCGCGCAACACTGAAGCTTTCTTT
CDR3aa: CASSPYPRNTEAFF

j_gene: TRBJ1-3
d_gene: NA
abundance: NA
v_gene: TRBV2
CDR3nt: TGTGCCAGCAGTGAGTCCCTGGGTCTCTCTGGAAACACCATATATTTT
CDR3aa: CASSESLGLSGNTIYF

j_gene: TRBJ2-1
d_gene: NA
abundance: NA
v_gene: TRBV27
CDR3nt: TGTGCCAGCAGTTCCACCGTAGGATTCGAGCAGTTCTTC
CDR3aa: CASSSTVGFEQFF

j_gene: TRBJ1-6
d_gene: NA
abundance: NA
v_gene: TRBV6-1
CDR3nt: TGTGCCAGCAGTGAAGCTCAAAGGTGGACCGATAATTCACCCCTCCACTTT
CDR3aa: CASSEAQRWTDNSPLHF

j_gene: TRBJ2-5
d_gene: NA
abundance: once
v_gene: TRBV7-8
CDR3nt: TGTGCCAGCAGCTTAGAAGGTCGGGCAGCGTACCAAGAGACCCAGTACTTC
CDR3aa: CASSLEGRAAYQETQYF

j_gene: TRBJ1-1
d_gene: NA
abundance: NA
v_gene: TRBV19
CDR3nt: TGTGCCAGTAGCCCGACGTTCCGCATGAACACTGAAGCTTTCTTT
CDR3aa: CASSPTFRMNTEAFF

j_gene: TRBJ1-2
d_gene: NA
abundance: NA
v_gene: TRBV19
CDR3nt: TGTGCCAGTACAGGTATAAGTGGCTACACCTTC
CDR3aa: CASTGISGYTF

j_gene: TRBJ1-3
d_gene: NA
abundance: NA
v_gene: TRBV4-3
CDR3nt: TGCGCCAGCAGCCAAGCCCTGGACATCTCTGGAAACACCATATATTTT
CDR3aa: CASSQALDISGNTIYF

j_gene: TRBJ1-5
d_gene: NA
abundance: NA
v_gene: TRBV7-2
CDR3nt: TGTGCCAGCAGAAGGGGGGGCTACGATCAGCCCCAGCATTTT
CDR3aa: CASRRGGYDQPQHF

j_gene: TRBJ1-6
d_gene: NA
abundance: NA
v_gene: TRBV10-2
CDR3nt: TGCGCCAGCAGTGAGGACGGACGCCTTGGGGCACCCCTCCACTTT
CDR3aa: CASSEDGRLGAPLHF

j_gene: TRBJ2-2
d_gene: NA
abundance: NA
v_gene: TRBV5-1
CDR3nt: TGCGCCAGCAGAACCGACGTGCAAGGGACCGGGGAGCTGTTTTTT
CDR3aa: CASRTDVQGTGELFF